This T cell receptor beta chain was profiled in a study of cytomegalovirus exposure and HLA in healthy donors. Vbeta (60) and Jbeta (13) primers were used in the PCR. Clones were sequenced by immunoSEQ multiplex PCR, and TCRdb holds only the in-frame ones, with some missing. The sample gives approximately 150,000 clones, roughly 71% of which show up once; about 7.9% is in the top ten. Points on this clone: Its cognate antigen is unknown.

Study-level results: Within an earlier analysis, most TCR beta V segments proved productive either about 90% or about 30% of the time. Accounts indicate the classifier identified cytomegalovirus status with strong specificity and sensitivity. Later analysis associated a missense DCLRE1C variant with TCR beta V- and J-gene trimming.

Germline CDR1 reads SGHAT; CDR2 reads FQNNGV. CDR3 length: 17 residues. Germline trimming cut 4 bases from V and 6 bases from J; bases unmatched to any gene: 15. V usage is TRBV11-2 and J usage is TRBJ2-1, with 7 positions matching TRBD2. Material for sequencing was PBMCs. The clonotype comes from a male donor in good health and CMV-seropositive. The CDR3 DNA reads TGTGCCAGCAGCTCGCAGATCCCGGGACTAAGGGGCAATGAGCAGTTCTTC. This gives the protein CASSSQIPGLRGNEQFF.